The TCR beta chain described here comes from a study of cytomegalovirus exposure and HLA in healthy donors (dated by TCRdb to about 2017). The study in broad terms: According to an earlier analysis of a few hundred of the donors, about 179 million T cells yielded over 100 million unique TCR beta sequences and roughly 280 Gb of sequence data. Among the roughly 400 genotyped donors, around 81% belonged to the genetic ancestry cluster associated with self-reported Caucasian donors. A later analysis re-analyzed previously published TCR beta repertoires from about 600 donors and added high-resolution HLA genotyping to study TCR occurrence patterns. Donor age, sex, ethnicity and CMV serostatus were collected together with the repertoire data. Five DR-DQ haplotypes were handled as single units for association and clustering because linkage in the cohort was strong. A separate validation cohort of approximately 120 different subjects was used in addition to the roughly 620-subject first cohort. Rather than using new phenotypic data, the later analysis identified candidate immune exposures from TCR beta sequences and from how often those sequences occurred across donors. Genome-wide SNP genotypes for about 60% of the 666 donors were used in a later genetic analysis, which treated that subset as a discovery cohort. The study aimed to test whether cataloging public T cell receptors could reveal signatures of past pathogen exposure. To decide whether each TCR beta V gene segment behaved as functional or pseudogenic, an earlier analysis of approximately 620 of the donors relied on high-throughput TCR beta sequencing. Typing coverage varied by locus: roughly 620-640 donors for A, B, C, DRB1 and DQB1; approximately 520 for DQA1; 606 for DPA1; approximately 450 for DPB1. High-throughput TCR immunosequencing, statistical association of individual TCRs with disease status, and machine learning were combined to predict cytomegalovirus infection status. Across some 400 genotyped donors of the cohort, an average of roughly 200,000 unique TCR beta nucleotide sequences per donor were sequenced, and 15% to 20% of those sequences were non-productive. An early release that covered approximately 600 HLA-typed donors contained approximately 300 gigabases of sequencing data and 75 million to 100 million unique TCR sequences. HLA typing included class I and class II loci at four-digit resolution. The study used immunosequencing to profile the T cell repertoires of more than 650 subjects and linked those repertoires to cytomegalovirus serostatus. All discovery cohort repertoires had been generated using a single sequencing platform. Findings and caveats that apply to the study as a whole: This cohort had only TCR beta chains sequenced, and the lack of alpha or paired-chain data limited which features could be detected. The study listed 170 or so TCR beta chains as associated with cytomegalovirus. A later genetic analysis reported fewer N-insertions in productive TCRs among donors in an Asian-associated ancestry cluster than the roughly 650-donor mean. Across donors, most TCR sequences were observed very rarely, whereas some public TCRs were present in many individuals. It was suggested by the authors that the approach could potentially be generalized to other disease states and immunological phenotypes. Presence/absence analyses assumed roughly uniform sequencing depth across donors, an assumption that may not hold. In a later analysis, TCR association rates were found to vary across HLA loci, with the most associated TCRs seen for DRB1 alleles and the fewest for HLA-C alleles. A later analysis found that HLA-associated TCR beta chains were more clonally expanded and had lower generation probabilities than equally common non-associated chains. In both the original and validation cohorts, the classifier was reported to diagnose cytomegalovirus status with high specificity and sensitivity. Because HLA typing was unavailable for some donors at each locus, only the typed subset was used in association tests. An association between a missense DCLRE1C variant and V-gene and J-gene trimming of TCR beta chains was found in a later genetic analysis and replicated in an independent cohort. The only immune exposure information available for the cohort was CMV serostatus. When HLA alleles, especially DR and DQ, strongly co-occurred, TCR associations were difficult to assign to individual alleles. The earlier analysis of approximately 560 of the donors excluded about 16 rarely observed V segments, including chromosome 9 orphons, because counts were too low. Linkage disequilibrium might explain the correlated functional status among segregating V segments, but an unknown experimental factor could not be ruled out. A further reported finding was that TCR beta sequences accurately predicted the HLA-A and HLA-B alleles for most subjects in the first cohort. A later analysis associated 16,951 TCR beta sequences with specific HLA alleles at a false discovery rate of 0.05. A later analysis reported that several top co-occurrence clusters appeared linked to parvovirus B19, influenza, CMV and Epstein-Barr virus. According to a later analysis, most CMV-associated TCR beta chains appeared to be HLA-restricted, and the HLA associations seemed to be driven largely by CMV exposure. In an earlier analysis of a few hundred of the donors, most TCR beta V segments were observed in productive rearrangements about 90% or about 30% of the time, broadly matching IMGT annotations. Three of the identified cytomegalovirus-associated TCR beta chains were confirmed in vitro to be specific for cytomegalovirus antigens. A cluster of highly shared sequence variants was judged likely to represent a technical artifact of the sequencing pipeline.

A few counts support this clone. No antigen is known for it. Base qualities are not provided; no much larger clone lies one nucleotide away. The receptor library was made with the immunoSEQ multiplex PCR assay. For the multiplex PCR, a mixture combining 60 forward primers for TCR Vbeta segments and 13 reverse primers for TCR Jbeta segments was used. A multiplex PCR assay on genomic DNA amplified the CDR3 region of rearranged TCR beta genes. Amplified TCR beta libraries were sequenced as 87-base-pair reads on the Illumina HiSeq System. The published analysis was carried out like this. In a later analysis, some 80 million unique TCR beta chains were counted across the roughly 610 repertoires, and approximately 11 million of these chains were shared by at least two donors. Raw reads were error-corrected and collapsed into unique sequences with a nearest-neighbor algorithm that merged closely related sequences to remove PCR and sequencing errors. To assign V, D and J gene segments, CDR3 sequences were aligned to IMGT reference sequences. For a sequence to be retained, at least a six-nucleotide match to both a V gene segment and a J gene segment was required. Rearrangements were called productive when the CDR3 lacked stop codons and stayed in frame with V and J; all others were non-productive. Following IMGT convention, CDR3 was defined as the stretch from the second conserved V-encoded cysteine to the conserved J-encoded phenylalanine. In an earlier analysis of 587 of the donors, sequences lacking an unambiguous match to a single V gene segment were excluded. An earlier analysis of several hundred of the donors classified V segments as functional when productive rearrangements were above 56.7% and as segregating when the standard deviation between donors was above 5%. A statistical classification framework was built to diagnose cytomegalovirus status from the catalog of TCR beta chain sequences. In a later analysis, V and J genes were assigned by comparing TCR nucleotide sequences against IMGT/GENE-DB human TR gene sequences. A later analysis assigned CDR3 sequences and most-parsimonious VDJ recombination scenarios with the TCRdist pipeline. In a later analysis, each TCR beta chain was defined by its CDR3 amino acid sequence together with its V-gene family, and reads lacking a unique V-gene family were excluded. As a way to deal with suspected cross-contamination and a sequencing artifact, a later analysis dropped 592 nucleotide sequences that were highly shared and had low generation probability. In a later analysis, a clonal expansion index was calculated for each public chain from normalized within-repertoire ranks of inferred template counts. A later analysis computed generation probabilities with a VDJ recombination model fitted to out-of-frame rearrangements, and checked the results against IGoR. In a later analysis, TCR-TCR, TCR-HLA and TCR-CMV co-occurrence was scored with hypergeometric tests, and a repertoire-size bias correction was applied to TCR pairs. False discovery rates were estimated in a later analysis by permuting HLA or CMV assignments 20 times. In a later analysis, co-occurring TCRs were grouped using DBSCAN, and TCRdist sequence similarity was added for clustering within HLA-allele-positive subsets. Repertoires with fewer than 30,000 or more than 120,000 public chains were left out of co-occurrence clustering, as were five repertoires with anomalous nucleotide sharing. Not all clones reach the TCRdb copy of this immuneACCESS table, which keeps in-frame sequences only. Checked studies attribute under half of the gap to unresolved V genes and leave the rest unexplained. V and J calls and clone size come straight from that table; D and trimming were deduced from the DNA. The sample table contains over 150,000 clones; only one count was recorded for roughly 80% of them. Of the sample, about 10% is held by the ten largest clones.

The cohort was made up of hundreds of healthy bone marrow donors. At the time of sampling, every cohort member was nominally healthy, though immune exposures that went unrecorded were likely present. The donor tested CMV seropositive, placing the donor among the approximately 310 seropositive members of the cohort. Every donor gave a peripheral blood sample, and the peripheral blood mononuclear cells from that sample were used for TCR beta sequencing. The Qiagen DNeasy Blood Extraction Kit was used to extract genomic DNA from the blood cell samples. The receptor's source is a man aged 50 to 59 in good health and CMV-seropositive. Source material: PBMCs.

DNA sequence: TGTGCCAGCAGCTTTGATCGGACAGAGGGGACTGAAGCTTTCTTT. This yields the protein CASSFDRTEGTEAFF. The chain is made from TRBV28 and TRBJ1-1; TRBD1 is possibly the D segment (6 matching bases). The germline V gene supplies CDR1 MDHEN and CDR2 SYDVKM. Including cysteine and phenylalanine, the CDR3 has 15 amino acids. Just CDR3 DNA is preserved here, 45 bases in frame from base 1. V lost 6 bases and J lost 5 bases; the stretch between them is 19 bases long.